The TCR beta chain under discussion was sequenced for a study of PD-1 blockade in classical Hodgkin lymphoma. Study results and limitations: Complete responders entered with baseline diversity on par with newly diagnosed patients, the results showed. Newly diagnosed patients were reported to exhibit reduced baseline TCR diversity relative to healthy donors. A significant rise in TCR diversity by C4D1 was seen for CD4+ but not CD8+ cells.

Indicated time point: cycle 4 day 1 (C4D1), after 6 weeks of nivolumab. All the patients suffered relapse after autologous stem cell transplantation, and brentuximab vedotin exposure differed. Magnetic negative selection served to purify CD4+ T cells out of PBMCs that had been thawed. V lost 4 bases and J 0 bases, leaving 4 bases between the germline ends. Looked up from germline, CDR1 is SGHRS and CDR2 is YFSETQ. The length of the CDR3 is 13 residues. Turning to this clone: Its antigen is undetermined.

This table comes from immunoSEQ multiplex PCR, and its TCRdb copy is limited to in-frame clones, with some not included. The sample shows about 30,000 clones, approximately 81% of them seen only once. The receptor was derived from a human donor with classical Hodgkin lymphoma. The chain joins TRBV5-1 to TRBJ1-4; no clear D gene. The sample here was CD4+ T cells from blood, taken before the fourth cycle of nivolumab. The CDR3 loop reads CASSTTTNEKLFF. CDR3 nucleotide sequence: TGCGCCAGCAGCACAACAACTAATGAAAAACTGTTTTTT.